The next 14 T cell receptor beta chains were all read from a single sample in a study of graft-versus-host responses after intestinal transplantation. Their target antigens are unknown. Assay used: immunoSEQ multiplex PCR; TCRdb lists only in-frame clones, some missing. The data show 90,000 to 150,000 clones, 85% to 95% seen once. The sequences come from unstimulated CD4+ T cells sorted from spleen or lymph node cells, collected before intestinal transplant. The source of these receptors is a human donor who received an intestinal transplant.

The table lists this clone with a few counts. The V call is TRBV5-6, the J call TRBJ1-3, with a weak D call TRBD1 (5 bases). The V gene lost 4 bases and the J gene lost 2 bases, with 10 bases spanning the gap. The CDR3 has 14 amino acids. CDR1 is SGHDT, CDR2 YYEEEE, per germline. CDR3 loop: CASSRVGAGNTIYF. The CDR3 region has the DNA TGTGCCAGCAGCCGAGTGGGGGCTGGAAACACCATATATTTT.

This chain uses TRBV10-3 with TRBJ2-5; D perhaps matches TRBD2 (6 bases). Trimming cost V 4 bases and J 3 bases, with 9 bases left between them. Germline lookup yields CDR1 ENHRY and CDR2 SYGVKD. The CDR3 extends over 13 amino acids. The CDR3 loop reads CAISGGGEETQYF. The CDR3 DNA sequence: TGTGCCATCAGTGGAGGAGGGGAAGAGACCCAGTACTTC.

CDR3 amino acids: CASSLEGRGTQFSYEQYF. As DNA, the CDR3 is TGTGCCAGCAGCTTAGAAGGGAGAGGGACTCAGTTTTCCTACGAGCAGTACTTC. The chain carries TRBV11-2 and TRBJ2-7; D is possibly TRBD2 (6 bases). This CDR3 is built from 18 residues. V lost 0 bases and J 1 base, leaving 19 bases between the germline ends. CDR1 and CDR2 (germline): SGHAT, FQNNGV.

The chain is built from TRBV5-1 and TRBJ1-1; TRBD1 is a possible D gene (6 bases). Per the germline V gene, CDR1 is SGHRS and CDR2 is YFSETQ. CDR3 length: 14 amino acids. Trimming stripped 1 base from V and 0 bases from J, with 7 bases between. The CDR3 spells CASSLRGMNTEAFF. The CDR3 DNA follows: TGCGCCAGCAGCTTGAGGGGGATGAACACTGAAGCTTTCTTT.

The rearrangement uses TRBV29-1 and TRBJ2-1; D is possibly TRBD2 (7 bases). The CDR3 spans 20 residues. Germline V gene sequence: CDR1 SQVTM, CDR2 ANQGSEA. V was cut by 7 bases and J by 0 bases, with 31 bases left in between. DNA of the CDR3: TGCAGCGCCGACTACGCTAGCGGCTCAGGGGAAGAAAGCTCCTACAATGAGCAGTTCTTC. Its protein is CSADYASGSGEESSYNEQFF.

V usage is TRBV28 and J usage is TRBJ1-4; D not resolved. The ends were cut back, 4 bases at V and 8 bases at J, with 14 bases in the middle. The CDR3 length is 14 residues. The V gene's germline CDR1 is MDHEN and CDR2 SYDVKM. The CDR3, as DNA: TGTGCCAGCAGTTCCTCGTCGGGCGGGGAAAAACTGTTTTTT. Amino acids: CASSSSSGGEKLFF.

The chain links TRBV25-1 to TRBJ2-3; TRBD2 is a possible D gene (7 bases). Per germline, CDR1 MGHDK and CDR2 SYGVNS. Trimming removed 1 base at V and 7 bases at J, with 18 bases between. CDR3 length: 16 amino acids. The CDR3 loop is CASSEWGGGGHYTQYF. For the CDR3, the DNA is TGTGCCAGCAGTGAATGGGGAGGGGGGGGCCATTATACGCAGTATTTT.

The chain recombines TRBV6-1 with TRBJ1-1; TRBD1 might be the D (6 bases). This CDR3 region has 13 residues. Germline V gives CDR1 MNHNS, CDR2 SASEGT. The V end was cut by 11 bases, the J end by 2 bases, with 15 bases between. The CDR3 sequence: CASRGQPNTEAFF. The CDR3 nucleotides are TGTGCCTCCCGGGGGCAGCCAAACACTGAAGCTTTCTTT.

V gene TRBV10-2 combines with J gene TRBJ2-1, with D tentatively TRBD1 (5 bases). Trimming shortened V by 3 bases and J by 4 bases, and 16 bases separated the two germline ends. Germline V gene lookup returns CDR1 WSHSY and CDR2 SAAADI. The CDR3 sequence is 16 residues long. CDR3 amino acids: CASSDRSGSEYNEQFF. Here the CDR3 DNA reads TGCGCCAGCAGTGATAGGTCAGGGTCGGAATACAATGAGCAGTTCTTC.

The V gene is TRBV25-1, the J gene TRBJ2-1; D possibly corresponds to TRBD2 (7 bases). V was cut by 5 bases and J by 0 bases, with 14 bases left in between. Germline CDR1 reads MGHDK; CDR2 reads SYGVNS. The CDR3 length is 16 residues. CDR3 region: CASSPSRGGSYNEQFF. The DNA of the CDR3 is TGTGCCAGCAGTCCCTCTAGGGGGGGCTCCTACAATGAGCAGTTCTTC.

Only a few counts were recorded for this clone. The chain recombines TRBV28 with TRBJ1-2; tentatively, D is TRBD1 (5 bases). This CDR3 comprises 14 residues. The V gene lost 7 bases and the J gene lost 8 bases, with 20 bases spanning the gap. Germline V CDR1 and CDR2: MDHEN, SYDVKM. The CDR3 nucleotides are TGTGCCAGCAAGGAACATGGGGGTGTGGAGGGCTACACCTTC. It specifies CASKEHGGVEGYTF.

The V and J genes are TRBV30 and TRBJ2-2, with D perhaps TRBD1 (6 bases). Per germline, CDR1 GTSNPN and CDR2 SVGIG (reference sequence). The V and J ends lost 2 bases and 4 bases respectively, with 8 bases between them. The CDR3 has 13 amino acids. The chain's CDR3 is CAWSPQGTGELFF. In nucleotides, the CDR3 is TGTGCCTGGAGTCCACAGGGCACCGGGGAGCTGTTTTTT.

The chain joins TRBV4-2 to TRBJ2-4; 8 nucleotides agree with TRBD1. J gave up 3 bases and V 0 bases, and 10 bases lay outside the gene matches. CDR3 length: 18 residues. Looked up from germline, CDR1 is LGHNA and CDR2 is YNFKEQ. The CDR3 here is CASSQDKGRGHGKNIQYF. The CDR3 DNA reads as TGTGCCAGCAGCCAAGATAAGGGCAGGGGGCACGGCAAAAACATTCAGTACTTC.

CDR3 coding DNA: TGTGCCAGCAGAACAGGGGACGGCTACACCTTC. This encodes CASRTGDGYTF. The chain has TRBV6-6 and TRBJ1-2, with TRBD1 matching over 7 bases. Trimming removed 6 bases from V and 8 bases from J; junction bases left unmatched: 3. Germline-derived CDR1 and CDR2 are MNHNY and SVGAGI (reference sequence). CDR3 length: 11 amino acids.